What follows describes a single T cell receptor beta chain. Its antigen is not identified. The data were taken from a study of cytomegalovirus exposure and HLA in healthy donors. Study-wide points: One cluster of highly shared sequence variants probably arose as a sequencing artifact.

Vbeta (60) and Jbeta (13) primers were used in the PCR. Only in-frame clones appear in the TCRdb table, and some are missing; sequencing was by immunoSEQ multiplex PCR. The table records 150,000 to 200,000 clones, about four fifths of them present only once. The CDR3 extends over 15 amino acids. Germline loops: CDR1 MNHEY, CDR2 SVGAGI. V was pared by 0 bases and J by 1 base, with 1 base of the junction left unmatched. The chain recombines TRBV6-5 with TRBJ1-1; 8 bases match TRBD1. Sample: PBMCs. This clonotype originated in a woman aged 50 to 60 in good health and CMV-seronegative. CDR3 DNA sequence: TGTGCCAGCAGTTACTCCAGGGGGCGGAACACTGAAGCTTTCTTT. This encodes CASSYSRGRNTEAFF.